A single sample gave rise to the 10 T cell receptor beta chains below, sequenced in a study of T cell responses to AZD1222 COVID-19 vaccine (dated by TCRdb to the early 2020s). The receptor library was made with the immunoSEQ multiplex PCR assay. Entries here come from immuneACCESS through TCRdb and include only in-frame sequences with V and J called. Some clones fail to appear in such tables; in the studies checked, an unresolved V gene covers under half of the shortfall, and the cause of the remainder is unknown. The sample data list 95,000 to 150,000 clones, and roughly 88% of these were observed just once. About 28% of the sample rests with the top ten. The label giving this sample's time point can be read as: about 28 days (+/-7) after the second vaccine dose. Sequencing used peripheral blood, obtained 28 days after the second AZD1222 dose. Source of these receptors: an adult who received the AZD1222 COVID-19 vaccine.

The genes are TRBV5-6 and TRBJ2-1; D is uncertain. Germline assignment: CDR1 SGHDT and CDR2 YYEEEE. The germline V and J ends were trimmed by 2 bases and 0 bases, with 12 bases remaining between them. This CDR3 spans 16 amino acids. The CDR3 loop is CASSLRGPFSYNEQFF. Written as DNA, the CDR3 is TGTGCCAGCAGCTTACGTGGGCCCTTCTCCTACAATGAGCAGTTCTTC.

The CDR3 is CASSSPGTYEQYF. The CDR3 region has the DNA TGTGCCAGCAGTTCCCCCGGAACCTACGAGCAGTACTTC. V usage is TRBV12-3 or TRBV12-4 and J usage is TRBJ2-7; D is ambiguous. This CDR3 has 13 residues. V was clipped by 4 bases and J by 2 bases, with 9 bases between them.

V and J are TRBV12-3 or TRBV12-4 and TRBJ2-7; the D gene is possibly TRBD1 (6 bases). The CDR3 has 11 amino acids. Trimming stripped 5 bases from V and 6 bases from J, with 8 bases between. The CDR3 DNA sequence: TGTGCCAGCAGTACCAGGGGCGAGCAGTACTTC. Encoded protein: CASSTRGEQYF.

V and J are TRBV5-1 and TRBJ1-6; weak D call: TRBD1 (6 bases). V was trimmed by 4 bases and J by 10 bases, leaving 18 bases between them. The CDR3 is 15 residues long. Germline lookup yields CDR1 SGHRS and CDR2 YFSETQ. The CDR3 bases are TGCGCCAGCAGCCCGGCTGCAGGGGTAAACTCACCCCTCCACTTT. Amino acid sequence: CASSPAAGVNSPLHF.

The V call is TRBV18, the J call TRBJ2-4, with a weak D call TRBD1 (6 bases). The V gene lost 4 bases and the J gene lost 4 bases, with 11 bases spanning the gap. Germline lookup yields CDR1 KGHSH and CDR2 LQKENI. There are 14 residues in the CDR3. CDR3 sequence: CASSLPGEKNIQYF. Here the CDR3 DNA reads TGTGCCAGCTCACTCCCAGGGGAGAAAAACATTCAGTACTTC.

The V and J genes are TRBV7-2 and TRBJ2-7; D not certain. There are 13 residues in the CDR3. Germline CDR1 SGHTA, CDR2 FQGNSA. The ends were cut back, 1 base at V and 3 bases at J, with 7 bases in the middle. CDR3 coding DNA: TGTGCCAGCAGCTTAGGACCCCTCTACGAGCAGTACTTC. It yields the protein CASSLGPLYEQYF. Full variable domain (remainder filled in from reference TRBV7-2 and TRBJ2-7): GAGVSQSPSNKVTEKGKDVELRCDPISGHTALYWYRQSLGQGLEFLIYFQGNSAPDKSGLPSDRFSAERTGGSVSTLTIQRTQQEDSAVYLCASSLGPLYEQYFGPGTRLTVT.

The chain has TRBV5-5 and TRBJ1-5; D not resolved. Trimming left V 4 bases short and J 0 bases short, with 11 bases between. The CDR3 loop spans 15 amino acids. CDR1 is SGHKS and CDR2 is YYEKEE in the germline V gene (reference sequence). The CDR3 bases are TGTGCCAGCAGCCTTCGGGTTTATAGCAATCAGCCCCAGCATTTT. It is translated as CASSLRVYSNQPQHF.

The rearrangement joins TRBV20-1 to TRBJ2-7; D is unresolved. Germline V gene sequence: CDR1 DFQATT, CDR2 SNEGSKA (reference sequence). V was clipped by 3 bases and J by 9 bases, with 9 bases between them. The CDR3 spans 10 residues. CDR3: CSASKLVQYF. The CDR3 DNA sequence: TGCAGTGCTAGTAAGCTGGTGCAGTACTTC.

The chain has TRBV23-1 and TRBJ1-3; 12 bases agree with TRBD1. TRBV23-1 is known as an ORF, though its function is uncertain. This CDR3 spans 18 amino acids. V shed 0 bases and J 3 bases; nucleotides not matched to a gene: 6. CDR3 loop: CASSQSRDRGHCGNTIYF. CDR3 sequence (DNA): TGCGCCAGCAGTCAATCGAGGGACAGGGGGCACTGTGGAAACACCATATATTTT.

The chain links TRBV5-6 to TRBJ1-4; D call uncertain. CDR1 SGHDT and CDR2 YYEEEE come from the germline V gene. CDR3 size: 14 residues. Trimming stripped 3 bases from V and 3 bases from J, with 9 bases between. In DNA, the CDR3 is TGTGCCAGCAGCTCAGGTTGGGCTAATGAAAAACTGTTTTTT. The encoded protein is CASSSGWANEKLFF.